Listed below are T cell receptor beta chains from one sample, sequenced in a study of cytomegalovirus exposure and HLA in healthy donors. Generated by immunoSEQ multiplex PCR, the TCRdb table keeps only in-frame clones and is missing some. Of 130,000 to 150,000 clones listed, approximately 9% were seen once; the top ten hold 1.5% to 2%. The sequencing input was PBMCs. Every receptor here comes from a male donor in good health and CMV-seronegative. Both conserved end residues are trimmed from each CDR3.

v_call cdr3_length cdr3_aa
TRBV6-1 12 ASSEGDSFNEAF
TRBV2 12 ASIGTGGGFGYT
TRBV9 14 ASSPNIAGSSYEQY
TRBV25-1 14 ASTPPGGQDNSPLH
TRBV11-2 12 ASSATGGNYGYT
TRBV5-1 13 ASLPSGLGTDTQY
TRBV6-6 10 ASRTGNQPQH
TRBV5-1 12 ASSSQGAGNTIY
TRBV6-6 12 ASSTRHLSGEQY
TRBV9 12 ASSRDSSNSPLH
TRBV27 13 ASSLLAGEVNEQF
TRBV7-9 11 ASTPRGSDTQY
TRBV29-1 10 SVGGTVTEAF
TRBV28 12 ASSQTGMIYEQY
TRBV14 10 ASSQVAAPRV
TRBV27 12 ASSSTSGEETQY
TRBV5-1 12 ASSKDRANTEAF
TRBV4-1 13 ASSQGWTPVEPQH
TRBV5-4 13 ASSLDRGLSNEQF
TRBV28 14 ASNVPWLAGGNEQF
TRBV30 11 AWSTSGAYEQY
TRBV28 12 ASSPGQGWTEAF
TRBV18 14 ASSPRDRLVTGELF
TRBV4-1 16 ASSQFENRLGASDTQY
TRBV4-1 13 ASSQPPGGTDTQY
TRBV7-3 13 ASSLGQGDTGELF
TRBV5-1 12 ASRPGTGIGKLF
TRBV7-9 13 ASSLGGGPDNEQF
TRBV7-9 12 ASSPDRDGETQY
TRBV7-9 14 ASSSLQGNGNEKLF
TRBV29-1 15 SVEGTGGNSGANVLT
TRBV7-9 12 ASSLRGLNEKLF
TRBV27 11 ASSLSGHQPQH
TRBV6-6 13 ASSYSSGSGNTIY
TRBV7-2 16 ASSWTFWPGGQEETQY
TRBV6-8 12 ASRGAGEPHEQY
TRBV16 14 ASSHLGQGSNQPQH
TRBV2 11 ASTTDREETQY
TRBV28 12 ASSPRGAGSPLH
TRBV15 11 ATSRDSNSPLH
TRBV6-5 12 ASSMTKGATEAF
TRBV28 13 ASRPTGFINQPQH
TRBV7-3 10 ASSTYRGRQF
TRBV28 15 ASSLPGTGYSNQPQH
TRBV6-5 10 ASRSSGYEQY
TRBV4-1 13 ASSLGEVFKNIQY
TRBV2 11 ASSENRGYGYT
TRBV21-1 13 ASSITPRANYGYT
TRBV7-3 15 ASSLTGAGQYTDTQY